This TCR beta chain was profiled in a study of cytomegalovirus exposure and HLA in healthy donors. This CDR3 region has 14 residues. Germline V gives CDR1 SEHNR, CDR2 FQNEAQ (reference sequence). This clone was picked up a small number of times. A junction end diverges from the germline sequence, so it may reflect a read error. Primers: 60 Vbeta forward and 13 Jbeta reverse. Assay used: immunoSEQ multiplex PCR; TCRdb lists only in-frame clones, some missing. The sample lists about 230,000 clones; 70% to 90% were seen once. The gene calls are TRBV7-9 and TRBJ2-7; D uncertain. The sequenced sample was PBMCs. The clonotype was recovered from a human donor in good health. CDR3: CSSSLPVVPYEQYF. For the CDR3, the DNA is TGTTCCAGCAGCTTACCGGTGGTTCCCTACGAGCAGTACTTC.